These 30 T cell receptor beta chains came from one sample sequenced in a study of shared clonotypes between healthy human individuals. Assay: immunoSEQ multiplex PCR; the TCRdb copy retains only in-frame clones and omits some. This table holds more than 2 million clones, 85% to 95% found once. Material for sequencing was naive CD4+ T cells sorted from blood. The subset: CD45RA+ positively selected. All receptors derive from a man between 18 and 29 years old in good health.

The chain combines TRBV4-1 with TRBJ1-6; D call uncertain. V was cut by 0 bases and J by 5 bases, with 11 bases left in between. The germline gives CDR1 MGHRA, CDR2 YSYEKL. The CDR3 runs 16 residues. The CDR3 region has the DNA TGCGCCAGCAGCCAAGAAGGCTGGTCCAATAATTCACCCCTCCACTTT. It yields the protein CASSQEGWSNNSPLHF.

To note about this clone: At the DNA level, this CDR3 is encoded by other sequences in the same sample as well. This chain joins TRBV6-4 and TRBJ2-1, with a possible D match to TRBD2 (7 bases). V was pared by 0 bases and J by 4 bases, with 10 bases between. The CDR3 spans 15 residues. The germline gives CDR1 MRHNA, CDR2 SNTAGT. This chain's CDR3 is CASSDSGGAYNEQFF. The CDR3 region has the DNA TGTGCCAGCAGTGACTCTGGGGGGGCTTACAATGAGCAGTTCTTC.

In regard to this clone: Other DNA variants within this sample encode the same CDR3. The rearrangement links TRBV29-1 to TRBJ1-2; the D gene is possibly TRBD1 (6 bases). CDR3 length: 12 amino acids. Deletions cut 6 bases from V and 4 bases from J, with 12 bases between. Looked up from germline, CDR1 is SQVTM and CDR2 is ANQGSEA. The chain's CDR3 is CSVEGGSYGYTF. As DNA, the CDR3 is TGCAGCGTCGAGGGGGGATCCTATGGCTACACCTTC.

The chain carries TRBV28 and TRBJ2-2, with TRBD1 matching 7 bases. Germline lookup yields CDR1 MDHEN and CDR2 SYDVKM. The ends lost 5 bases at V and 4 bases at J; junction bases unmatched: 7. This CDR3 comprises 15 residues. CDR3 region: CASSPGQKSTGELFF. The CDR3 DNA reads as TGTGCCAGCAGTCCGGGACAGAAATCCACCGGGGAGCTGTTTTTT.

A note on this clone: This sequence may be a read error, since a much larger clone differs from it by one base. Within the sample, other DNA sequences also encode this same CDR3. The rearrangement joins TRBV2 to TRBJ1-1; D is unresolved. The V and J ends lost 4 bases and 6 bases respectively, with 9 bases between them. The CDR3 is 12 residues long. Germline CDR1 is SNHLY and CDR2 is FYNNEI. The DNA of the CDR3 is TGTGCCAGCAGTGTTATCGGGTCTGAAGCTTTCTTT. This codes for CASSVIGSEAFF.

CDR3 nucleotide sequence: TGTGCCAGCAGCAACGAGACGGAGATCCCAGATACGCAGTATTTT. It is translated as CASSNETEIPDTQYF. The chain employs TRBV21-1 and TRBJ2-3; TRBD2, the table's D call, lacks a check against the DNA. TRBV21-1 is a listed pseudogene. This CDR3 contains 15 residues.

This clone was counted a single time. J is TRBJ2-7 and V is TRBV19; D may correspond to TRBD1 or TRBD2 (5 bases each). The CDR3 has 15 amino acids. Trimming left V 6 bases short and J 0 bases short, with 15 bases between. Germline-derived CDR1 and CDR2 are LNHDA and SQIVND (reference sequence). CDR3 in amino acids: CASRRRDVDSYEQYF. The CDR3 DNA sequence: TGTGCCAGTAGGCGACGGGACGTCGACTCCTACGAGCAGTACTTC.

V usage is TRBV6-1 and J usage is TRBJ2-5; 8 bases map to TRBD1. V was pared by 6 bases and J by 4 bases, with 7 bases of the junction left unmatched. Looked up from germline, CDR1 is MNHNS and CDR2 is SASEGT. CDR3 length equals 14 residues. For the CDR3, the DNA is TGTGCCAGCAGGAGTCAGGGGGCAAGAGAGACCCAGTACTTC. Protein product: CASRSQGARETQYF.

The J gene is TRBJ2-3, the V gene TRBV11-2; D possibly corresponds to TRBD2 (5 bases). The CDR3 sequence is 15 residues long. Trimming pared 0 bases from V and 4 bases from J, leaving 11 bases between. Germline V gene sequence: CDR1 SGHAT, CDR2 FQNNGV. The CDR3 bases are TGTGCCAGCAGCTTAGAAATAGTGAGGGCAGATACGCAGTATTTT. Amino acid sequence: CASSLEIVRADTQYF.

The chain combines TRBV7-8 with TRBJ2-7; no definite D call. Trimming took 5 bases from V and 7 from J, leaving 12 bases between them. The CDR3 extends over 12 amino acids. CDR1 and CDR2 (germline): SGHVS, FQNEAQ. CDR3 amino acids: CASSLHPHEQYF. The CDR3 coding sequence is TGTGCCAGCAGCCTACATCCGCATGAGCAGTACTTC. Drawing the rest from reference TRBV7-8 and TRBJ2-7, the complete variable domain is GAGVSQSPRYKVAKRGQDVALRCDPISGHVSLFWYQQALGQGPEFLTYFQNEAQLDKSGLPSDRFFAERPEGSVSTLKIQRTQQEDSAVYLCASSLHPHEQYFGPGTRLTVT.

The V and J genes are TRBV5-1 and TRBJ2-5; 8 nucleotides align to TRBD1. Trimming took 4 bases from V and 3 from J; bases not matched to a gene: 8. Germline V lookup: CDR1 SGHRS, CDR2 YFSETQ. The CDR3 runs to 15 residues. The CDR3 nucleotides are TGCGCCAGCAGCCCCGGACAGGGCCAGGAAGAGACCCAGTACTTC. Its protein product is CASSPGQGQEETQYF.

The V call is TRBV18, the J call TRBJ2-2; perhaps TRBD1 as D (6 bases). The CDR3 runs 17 residues. Per the germline V gene, CDR1 is KGHSH and CDR2 is LQKENI. Trimming shortened V by 3 bases and J by 1 base, and 15 bases separated the two germline ends. The CDR3 nucleotides read TGTGCCAGCTCACCTGAAGTGGGGACATTGAACACCGGGGAGCTGTTTTTT. Protein: CASSPEVGTLNTGELFF.

The chain joins TRBV14 to TRBJ2-2; either TRBD1 or TRBD2 may fit D (7 bases each). There are 17 residues in the CDR3. Looked up from germline, CDR1 is SGHDN and CDR2 is FVKESK. The ends were cut back, 4 bases at V and 3 bases at J, with 18 bases in the middle. The CDR3 reads CASSPGEGAGYTGELFF. CDR3 DNA sequence: TGTGCCAGCAGCCCCGGGGAGGGGGCGGGGTACACCGGGGAGCTGTTTTTT.

The genes are TRBV12-5 and TRBJ1-1, with D uncertain. The CDR3 has 11 amino acids. Germline loops: CDR1 LGHNT, CDR2 FRNRAP. Trimming removed 5 bases from V and 6 bases from J, with 7 bases in between. CDR3 in amino acids: CASGLAAEAFF. The CDR3, as DNA: TGTGCTAGTGGTCTTGCGGCTGAAGCTTTCTTT.

This chain joins TRBV5-4 and TRBJ1-4; D gene unclear. V was clipped by 4 bases and J by 6 bases, with 13 bases between them. This CDR3 spans 14 amino acids. Germline CDR1 reads SGHNT; CDR2 reads YYREEE (reference sequence). The CDR3: CASSPGILDEKLFF. The CDR3 DNA reads TGTGCCAGCAGCCCCGGAATCTTGGATGAAAAACTGTTTTTT.

The V call is TRBV9, the J call TRBJ2-3; 13 nucleotides align to TRBD2. CDR3 length equals 16 residues. V dropped 4 bases and J dropped 5; count of bases not matched to a gene: 7. Looked up from germline, CDR1 is SGDLS and CDR2 is YYNGEE. The CDR3 DNA sequence: TGTGCCAGCAGCTTTACTAGCGGGGGGGCCTTAGATACGCAGTATTTT. Its protein is CASSFTSGGALDTQYF. Together with reference TRBV9 and TRBJ2-3, the CDR3 gives the full variable domain: DSGVTQTPKHLITATGQRVTLRCSPRSGDLSVYWYQQSLDQGLQFLIQYYNGEERAKGNILERFSAQQFPDLHSELNLSSLELGDSALYFCASSFTSGGALDTQYFGPGTRLTVL.

The chain combines TRBV7-2 with TRBJ2-2, with a weak D call TRBD1 (6 bases). The germline V gene has CDR1 SGHTA and CDR2 FQGNSA. The V end lost 0 bases, the J end lost 4 bases, and 9 bases lay between the germline ends. This CDR3 is built from 15 residues. For the CDR3, the DNA is TGTGCCAGCAGCTTAGCGGACAGTTCCACCGGGGAGCTGTTTTTT. Protein product: CASSLADSSTGELFF.

The chain links TRBV19 to TRBJ2-7; 7 bases are shared with TRBD1. The CDR3 consists of 15 residues. V lost 5 bases to trimming and J lost 0 bases; unmatched junction nucleotides: 7. The germline CDR1 and CDR2 sequences are LNHDA and SQIVND (reference sequence). The CDR3, as DNA: TGTGCCAGTAGTCCGACAGGGTGGAGCTCCTACGAGCAGTACTTC. Its protein is CASSPTGWSSYEQYF.

The chain employs TRBV10-3 and TRBJ2-3; 8 nucleotides agree with TRBD1. Germline trimming cut 10 bases from V and 4 bases from J; bases unmatched to any gene: 10. The V gene's germline CDR1 is ENHRY and CDR2 SYGVKD. CDR3 length equals 14 residues. CDR3 nucleotide sequence: TGTGCCACTTTAGCAGGACAGGGAGCAGATACGCAGTATTTT. This sequence encodes CATLAGQGADTQYF.

The chain links TRBV2 to TRBJ2-5; possible D gene TRBD1, 6 bases. Trimming took 3 bases from V and 0 from J, leaving 8 bases between them. Germline-derived CDR1 and CDR2 are SNHLY and FYNNEI. The CDR3 has 14 amino acids. CDR3 in DNA: TGTGCCAGCAGTGAGGACAGATACCAAGAGACCCAGTACTTC. Residues: CASSEDRYQETQYF.

V is TRBV4-1 and J is TRBJ1-5; the D gene is possibly TRBD1 (6 bases). This CDR3 has 17 amino acids. CDR1 and CDR2 (germline): MGHRA, YSYEKL. V lost 0 bases, J lost 3 bases, and 15 bases lay in between. CDR3 in DNA: TGCGCCAGCAGCCAAGATATCCCGGGGGCTATCAATCAGCCCCAGCATTTT. Translating gives CASSQDIPGAINQPQHF.

The chain employs TRBV2 and TRBJ2-7; possibly TRBD1 or TRBD2 for D (5 bases each). CDR1 SNHLY and CDR2 FYNNEI come from the germline V gene. The V gene lost 5 bases and the J gene lost 3 bases, with 14 bases spanning the gap. There are 14 residues in the CDR3. The CDR3 bases are TGTGCCAGCAGTAACCCGGGACGGGACTACGAGCAGTACTTC. It is translated as CASSNPGRDYEQYF.

In regard to this clone: An end of the junction differs from the germline gene, which may be a read error. The chain carries TRBV6-1 and TRBJ2-7; D is possibly TRBD1 (6 bases). Germline-derived CDR1 and CDR2 are MNHNS and SASEGT. This CDR3 has 11 residues. CDR3: CASSEGRDRQF. The CDR3 DNA sequence: TGTGCCAGCAGTGAAGGCCGAGACAGGCAGTTC.

This clone was counted once. Other nucleotide sequences in the sample specify the same CDR3. J is TRBJ2-5 and V is TRBV9; D gene unclear. CDR1 SGDLS and CDR2 YYNGEE come from the germline V gene. V was cut by 0 bases and J by 0 bases, with 12 bases left in between. There are 16 residues in the CDR3. DNA of the CDR3: TGTGCCAGCAGCGTAGGGGCTACGGCCTACCAAGAGACCCAGTACTTC. This codes for CASSVGATAYQETQYF.

Only one count was recorded for this clone. This CDR3 is also generated by other DNA sequences in the sample. The gene calls are TRBV11-3 and TRBJ2-7; D is unresolved. The CDR3 extends over 14 amino acids. The V end was cut by 1 base, the J end by 1 base, with 8 bases between. In germline, CDR1 is SGHNT, CDR2 YENEEA. The CDR3 nucleotides are TGTGCCAGCAGCTTAGGGGGTAGTTCCTACGAGCAGTACTTC. Encoded protein: CASSLGGSSYEQYF.

The genes are TRBV11-3 and TRBJ2-3; 7 positions agree with TRBD2. J gave up 0 bases and V 3 bases, and 9 bases lay outside the gene matches. The CDR3 spans 17 residues. From germline, CDR1 is SGHNT and CDR2 YENEEA. The CDR3 spells CASSLLSGGSSTDTQYF. As DNA, the CDR3 is TGTGCCAGCAGCTTGCTGTCTGGCGGGAGTAGCACAGATACGCAGTATTTT.

The chain carries TRBV29-1 and TRBJ2-5, with D possibly being TRBD1 or TRBD2 (5 bases each). CDR3 length: 16 amino acids. Germline values: CDR1 SQVTM, CDR2 ANQGSEA. V shed 6 bases and J shed 5 bases, with 25 bases lying between them. The CDR3 DNA follows: TGCAGCGTGCTCCGGGGCAAAAGTTTTAGAACCGAGACCCAGTACTTC. It yields the protein CSVLRGKSFRTETQYF.

The chain is built from TRBV6-9 and TRBJ2-7; 8 bases are a match to TRBD1. The CDR3 consists of 14 residues. CDR1 MNHGY and CDR2 SVAAGI come from the germline V gene. The junction had 4 bases not matched to a gene; V was cut back by 3 bases and J by 3 bases. In DNA, the CDR3 is TGTGCCAGCAGTTACCGGGGGACAGGCTACGAGCAGTACTTC. This encodes CASSYRGTGYEQYF.

CDR3 residues: CASSSNGGFGELFF. CDR3 nucleotide sequence: TGTGCCAGCAGCTCGAACGGGGGATTCGGGGAGCTGTTTTTT. V gene TRBV7-9 combines with J gene TRBJ2-2; possibly TRBD2 for D (6 bases). Per the germline V gene, CDR1 is SEHNR and CDR2 is FQNEAQ (reference sequence). The CDR3 has 14 residues. V was shortened by 4 bases and J by 7 bases, with 13 bases between the two germline ends.

The chain links TRBV11-2 to TRBJ1-6, with TRBD1 identical over 7 bases. The V segment lost 6 bases and the J segment 7 bases; nucleotides outside the gene matches: 6. Germline V CDR1 and CDR2: SGHAT, FQNNGV. The CDR3 has 14 residues. The CDR3 sequence: CASRPGTDNSPLHF. The CDR3 coding sequence is TGTGCCAGCAGGCCCGGGACAGACAATTCACCCCTCCACTTT.